This entry describes one T cell receptor beta chain. Its antigen is as yet unknown. The data stem from a study of post-analysis software for immune sequencing data. The study, taken as a whole, reports: Diversity measured as normalized Chao1 was significantly lower in multiple sclerosis patients than in controls. Relative to controls, patients had about 5 TRBV segments at higher frequency, with TRBV5-6, TRBV5-1 and TRBV20-1 among these.

Incorporated into the TCR beta cDNA libraries were unique molecular identifiers, which served to reduce PCR and sequencing biases. Each CDR3 protein is one row after TCRdb ran MiXCR on the PCR reads. The repertoire holds hundreds of thousands of distinct CDR3 sequences, about 32% seen once, with roughly 0.53% in the top ten. The CDR3 has 14 residues. Germline V gene sequence: CDR1 SEHNR, CDR2 FQNEAQ (reference sequence). Trimming cost V 1 base and J 4 bases, with 10 bases left between them. Sequences were obtained from blood. This sequence was found in a girl aged 10 to 17 with multiple sclerosis. The chain couples TRBV7-9 to TRBJ1-2; no definite D call. The CDR3 nucleotides read TGTGCCAGCAGCTTAGGAGGACTGACCTATGGCTACACCTTC. Encoded protein: CASSLGGLTYGYTF.